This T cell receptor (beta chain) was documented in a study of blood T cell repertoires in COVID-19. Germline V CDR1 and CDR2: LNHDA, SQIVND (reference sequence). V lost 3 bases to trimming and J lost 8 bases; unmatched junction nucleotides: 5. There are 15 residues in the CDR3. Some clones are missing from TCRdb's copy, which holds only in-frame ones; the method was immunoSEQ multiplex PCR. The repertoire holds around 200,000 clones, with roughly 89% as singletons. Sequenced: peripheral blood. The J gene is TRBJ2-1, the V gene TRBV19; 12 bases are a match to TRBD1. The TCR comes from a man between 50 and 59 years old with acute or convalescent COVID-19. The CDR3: CASSMGQGAGYEQFF. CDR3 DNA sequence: TGTGCCAGTAGTATGGGACAGGGGGCTGGTTATGAGCAGTTCTTC.